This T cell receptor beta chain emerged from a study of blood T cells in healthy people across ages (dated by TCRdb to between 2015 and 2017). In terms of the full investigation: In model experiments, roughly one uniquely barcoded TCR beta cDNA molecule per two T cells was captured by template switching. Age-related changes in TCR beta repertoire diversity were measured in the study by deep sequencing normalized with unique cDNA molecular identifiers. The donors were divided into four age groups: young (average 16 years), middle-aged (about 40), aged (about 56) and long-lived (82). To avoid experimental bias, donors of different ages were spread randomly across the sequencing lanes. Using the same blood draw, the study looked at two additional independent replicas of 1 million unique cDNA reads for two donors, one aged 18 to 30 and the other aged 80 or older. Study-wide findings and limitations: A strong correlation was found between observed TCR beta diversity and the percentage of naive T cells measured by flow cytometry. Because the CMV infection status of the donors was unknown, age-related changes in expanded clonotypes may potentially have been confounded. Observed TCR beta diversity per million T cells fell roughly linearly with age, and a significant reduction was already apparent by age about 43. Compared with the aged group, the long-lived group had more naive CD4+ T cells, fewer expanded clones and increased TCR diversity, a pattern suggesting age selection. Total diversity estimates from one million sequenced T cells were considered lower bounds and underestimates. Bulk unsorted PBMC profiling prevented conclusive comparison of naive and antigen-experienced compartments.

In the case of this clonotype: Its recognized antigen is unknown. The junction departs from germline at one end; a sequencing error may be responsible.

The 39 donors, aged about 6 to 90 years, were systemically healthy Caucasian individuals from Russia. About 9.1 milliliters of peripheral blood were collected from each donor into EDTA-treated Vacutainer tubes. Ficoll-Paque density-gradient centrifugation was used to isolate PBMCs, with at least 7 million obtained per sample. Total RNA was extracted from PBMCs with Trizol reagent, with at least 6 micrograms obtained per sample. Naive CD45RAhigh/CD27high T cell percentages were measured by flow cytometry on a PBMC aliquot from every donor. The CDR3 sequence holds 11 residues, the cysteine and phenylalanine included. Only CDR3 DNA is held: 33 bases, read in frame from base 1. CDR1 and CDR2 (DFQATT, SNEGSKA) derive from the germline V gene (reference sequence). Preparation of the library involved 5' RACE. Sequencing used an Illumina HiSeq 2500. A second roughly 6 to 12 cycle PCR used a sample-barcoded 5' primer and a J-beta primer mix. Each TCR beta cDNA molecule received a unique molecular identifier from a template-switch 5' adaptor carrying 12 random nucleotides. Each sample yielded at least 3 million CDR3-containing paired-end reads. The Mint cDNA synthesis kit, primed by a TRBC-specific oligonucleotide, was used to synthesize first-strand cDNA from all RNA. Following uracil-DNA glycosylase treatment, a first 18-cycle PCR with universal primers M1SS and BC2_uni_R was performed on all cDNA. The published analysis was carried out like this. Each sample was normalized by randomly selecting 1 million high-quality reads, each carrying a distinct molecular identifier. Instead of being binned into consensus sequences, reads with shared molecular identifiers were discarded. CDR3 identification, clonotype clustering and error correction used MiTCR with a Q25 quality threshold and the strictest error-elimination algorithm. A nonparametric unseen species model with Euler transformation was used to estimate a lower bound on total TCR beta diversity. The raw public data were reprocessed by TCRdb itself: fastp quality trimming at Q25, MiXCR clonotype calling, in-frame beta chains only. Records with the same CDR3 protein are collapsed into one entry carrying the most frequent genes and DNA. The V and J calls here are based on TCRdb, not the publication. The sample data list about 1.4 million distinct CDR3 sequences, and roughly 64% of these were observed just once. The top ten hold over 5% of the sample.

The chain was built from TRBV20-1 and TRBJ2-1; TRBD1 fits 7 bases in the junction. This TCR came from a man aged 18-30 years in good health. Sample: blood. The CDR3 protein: CSVRQGAEQFF. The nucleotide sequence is TGCAGTGTTAGACAGGGTGCGGAGCAGTTCTTC.